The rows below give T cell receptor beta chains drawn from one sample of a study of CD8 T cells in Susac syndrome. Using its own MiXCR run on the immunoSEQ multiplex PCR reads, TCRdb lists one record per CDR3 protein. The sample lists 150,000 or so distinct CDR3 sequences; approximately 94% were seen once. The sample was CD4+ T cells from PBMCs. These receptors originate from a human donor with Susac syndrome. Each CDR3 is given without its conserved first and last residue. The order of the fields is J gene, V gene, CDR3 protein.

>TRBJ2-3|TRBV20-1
SAQSTATDTQY
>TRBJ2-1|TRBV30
AWRSGAWGEQF
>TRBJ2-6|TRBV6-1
ASQYGANVLT
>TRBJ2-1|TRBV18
ASSQETGINEQF
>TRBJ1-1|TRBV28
ASSFRLTAANTEAF
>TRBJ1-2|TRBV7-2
ASSLYRDYGYT
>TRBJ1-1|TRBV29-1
SGALGGDTEAF
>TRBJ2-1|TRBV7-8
ASSLEARYNEQF
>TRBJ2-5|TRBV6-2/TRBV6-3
ASSTTRLAETQY
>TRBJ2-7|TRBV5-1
ASSRTVHEQY
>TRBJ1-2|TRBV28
ASRPQTASYGYT
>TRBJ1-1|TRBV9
ASSVGTSAVNTEAF
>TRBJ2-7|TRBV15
ATSGNSYEQY
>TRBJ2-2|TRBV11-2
ASSFGRTGELF
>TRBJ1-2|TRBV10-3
AISDRGYGYT
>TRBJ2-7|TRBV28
ASSVRGGETYEQY
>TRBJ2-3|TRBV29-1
SVEVRGRFTDTQY
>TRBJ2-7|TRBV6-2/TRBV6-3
ASSWGQGSYEQY
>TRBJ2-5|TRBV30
AWSHGGGETQY
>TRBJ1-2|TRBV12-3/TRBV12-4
ASSLRGARGYT
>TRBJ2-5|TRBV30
AWSVSETQY
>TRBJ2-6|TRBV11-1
ASSSRGNGANVLT
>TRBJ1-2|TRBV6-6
ASGRGGYT
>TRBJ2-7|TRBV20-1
SAMGTSGSYEQY
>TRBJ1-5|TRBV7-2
ASSLGMTGNQPQH
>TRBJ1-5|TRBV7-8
ASSLSGQGSVGNQPQH
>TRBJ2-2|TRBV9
ASRRTSVNTGELF
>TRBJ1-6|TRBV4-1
ASSRGTGAYGSLH
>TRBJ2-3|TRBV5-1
ASSRLETSAKDTQY
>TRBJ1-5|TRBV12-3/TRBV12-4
ASSLDSTYSNQPQH
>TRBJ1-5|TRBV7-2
ASSPSLNQPQH
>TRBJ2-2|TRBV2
ASSERTNTGELF
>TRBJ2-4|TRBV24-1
ATSDLGEGQY
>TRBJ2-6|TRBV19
ASKDGSGANVLT
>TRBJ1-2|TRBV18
ASSPSQGLIGYT
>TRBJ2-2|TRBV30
AWSPGQGRTGELF
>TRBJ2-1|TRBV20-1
SARGVGEQF
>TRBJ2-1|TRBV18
ASTLGRNNEQF
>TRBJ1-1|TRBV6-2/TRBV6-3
ASSYQTEAF
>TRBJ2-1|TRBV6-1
ASTARAGGFSYNEQF
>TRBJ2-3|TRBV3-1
ASSQDRGAPVTQY
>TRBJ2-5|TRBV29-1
SVPGTAQETQY
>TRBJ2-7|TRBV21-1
ASSKAIEGAWYEQY
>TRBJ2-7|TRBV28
ASSVRTGVTYEQY